The 9 T cell receptor beta chains given below trace back to one sample, sequenced in a study of beta chain features in type 1 diabetes. Study results and limitations: Type 1 diabetes patients had moderately but significantly shorter TCRB CDR3s in all four CD4+ subsets.

No antigen has been assigned to these receptors. The whole isolated RNA underwent reverse transcription, so sequencing captured expressed TCRB transcripts. The assay was immunoSEQ multiplex PCR, and TCRdb's table has in-frame clones only and misses some. The table lists roughly 700,000 clones, 13% of them singletons, with approximately 0.02% in the top ten. Sequences were obtained from naive CD4+ T cells from blood. These TCRs come from a man between 18 and 29 years old with type 1 diabetes.

V and J are TRBV10-3 and TRBJ2-7; TRBD2 is a possible D gene (6 bases). V gave up 0 bases and J gave up 6 bases, with 9 bases separating them. The CDR3 contains 13 residues. The germline V gene encodes CDR1 ENHRY and CDR2 SYGVKD. The CDR3 here is CAISESTGVEQYF. Written as DNA, the CDR3 is TGTGCCATCAGTGAGTCGACGGGGGTCGAGCAGTACTTC.

V is TRBV11-2 and J is TRBJ2-7; 9 bases match TRBD1. This CDR3 comprises 15 residues. The trim removed 1 base at V and 5 bases at J, leaving 6 bases unmatched. The germline CDR1 and CDR2 sequences are SGHAT and FQNNGV. The CDR3 region is CASSLAGQGFHEQYF. DNA for the CDR3: TGTGCCAGCAGCTTAGCGGGACAGGGATTCCACGAGCAGTACTTC.

This clone was observed a handful of times. V gene TRBV27 combines with J gene TRBJ2-5, with D uncertain. CDR3 length equals 13 residues. The V end lost 5 bases, the J end lost 5 bases, and 12 bases lay between the germline ends. The V gene's germline CDR1 is MNHEY and CDR2 SMNVEV (reference sequence). The CDR3: CASSTMTGETQYF. DNA of the CDR3: TGTGCCAGCAGTACAATGACTGGGGAGACCCAGTACTTC.

This clone showed up just a few times. The V call is TRBV30, the J call TRBJ1-1, with D unclear. There are 12 residues in the CDR3. Germline-derived CDR1 and CDR2 are GTSNPN and SVGIG (reference sequence). V lost 7 bases to trimming and J lost 3 bases, with 12 bases between them. The CDR3 DNA is TGTGCCTCCCGAAGGATGGACACTGAAGCTTTCTTT. It yields the protein CASRRMDTEAFF.

This clone has just a few counts. The chain couples TRBV2 to TRBJ2-5; either TRBD1 or TRBD2 may fit D (6 bases each). The V gene lost 2 bases and the J gene lost 4 bases, with 11 bases spanning the gap. This CDR3 comprises 14 residues. Per the germline V gene, CDR1 is SNHLY and CDR2 is FYNNEI. The CDR3 DNA reads TGTGCCAGCAGTGAACGGGGGCGCGGAGAGACCCAGTACTTC. Its translation is CASSERGRGETQYF.

This chain joins TRBV7-9 and TRBJ1-5; D is possibly TRBD1 (6 bases). Per the germline V gene, CDR1 is SEHNR and CDR2 is FQNEAQ (reference sequence). The CDR3 contains 14 residues. Trimming cost V 3 bases and J 3 bases, with 9 bases left between them. The CDR3 region is CASSLDSNNQPQHF. CDR3 in DNA: TGTGCCAGCAGCTTGGACAGCAACAATCAGCCCCAGCATTTT.

V and J are TRBV27 and TRBJ1-2; no clear D gene. The ends were cut back, 6 bases at V and 0 bases at J, with 11 bases in the middle. The CDR3 length is 14 residues. Looked up from germline, CDR1 is MNHEY and CDR2 is SMNVEV (reference sequence). Here the CDR3 reads CASSRRGTNYGYTF. The CDR3, as DNA: TGTGCCAGCAGCCGGCGGGGAACTAACTATGGCTACACCTTC.

In this sample, this clone turned up a few times. The rearrangement uses TRBV19 and TRBJ1-2; TRBD1 is a possible D gene (5 bases). Germline V gene data show CDR1 as LNHDA and CDR2 as SQIVND (reference sequence). Trimming took 4 bases from V and 8 from J, leaving 20 bases between them. The CDR3 spans 15 residues. CDR3 nucleotides: TGTGCCAGTAGTACCGAGATCGGCAGGGCTCGAGGCTACACCTTC. Its protein is CASSTEIGRARGYTF.

This clone was observed a handful of times. The gene calls are TRBV28 and TRBJ2-1; D gene uncertain. CDR1 and CDR2 from the germline V gene are MDHEN and SYDVKM. Trimming removed 6 bases from V and 4 bases from J, with 4 bases in between. The CDR3 is 11 residues long. The CDR3 DNA sequence: TGTGCCAGCAGGTCTTACAATGAGCAGTTCTTC. This codes for CASRSYNEQFF. Based on the CDR3 plus reference TRBV28 and TRBJ2-1, the full variable domain is DVKVTQSSRYLVKRTGEKVFLECVQDMDHENMFWYRQDPGLGLRLIYFSYDVKMKEKGDIPEGYSVSREKKERFSLILESASTNQTSMYLCASRSYNEQFFGPGTRLTVL.